This TCR beta chain was recovered during a study of CD8+ T cells in alopecia areata. Treatment specified: oral pan-JAK inhibitor, 5-10 mg twice daily. Trimming removed 0 bases from V and 6 bases from J; junction bases left unmatched: 14. Germline-derived CDR1 and CDR2 are SGDLS and YYNGEE. This CDR3 has 17 amino acids. The sequencing template was cDNA reverse transcribed from extracted RNA. Some clones are missing from TCRdb's copy, which holds only in-frame ones; the method was immunoSEQ multiplex PCR. The sample lists roughly 120,000 clones; 50% to 75% were seen once. The material was CD8+ T cells sorted from blood, obtained at week 4, from a patient treated with tofacitinib. The receptor was derived from a human donor with alopecia areata. The V gene is TRBV9, the J gene TRBJ1-2, with 7 bases fitting TRBD1. The CDR3 sequence is CASSVDLDREDENGYTF. DNA of the CDR3: TGTGCCAGCAGCGTAGATCTCGACAGGGAGGACGAAAATGGCTACACCTTC.